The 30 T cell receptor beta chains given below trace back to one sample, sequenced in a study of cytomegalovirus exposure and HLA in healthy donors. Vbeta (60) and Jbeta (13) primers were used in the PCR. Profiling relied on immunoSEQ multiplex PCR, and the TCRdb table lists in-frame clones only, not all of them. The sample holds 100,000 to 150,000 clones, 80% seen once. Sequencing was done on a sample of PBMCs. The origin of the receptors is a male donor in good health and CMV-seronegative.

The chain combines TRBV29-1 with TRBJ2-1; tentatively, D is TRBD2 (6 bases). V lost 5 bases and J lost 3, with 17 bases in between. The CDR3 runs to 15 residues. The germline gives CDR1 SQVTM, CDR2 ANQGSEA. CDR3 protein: CSVWGRDWGYNEQFF. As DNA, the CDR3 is TGCAGCGTTTGGGGTCGGGACTGGGGCTACAATGAGCAGTTCTTC.

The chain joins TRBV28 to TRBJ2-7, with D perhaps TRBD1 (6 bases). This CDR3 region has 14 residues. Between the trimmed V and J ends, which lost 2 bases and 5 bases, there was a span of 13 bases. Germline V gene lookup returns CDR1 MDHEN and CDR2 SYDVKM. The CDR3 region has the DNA TGTGCCAGCAGTTTACTTGTGACAGGACACGAGCAGTACTTC. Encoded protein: CASSLLVTGHEQYF.

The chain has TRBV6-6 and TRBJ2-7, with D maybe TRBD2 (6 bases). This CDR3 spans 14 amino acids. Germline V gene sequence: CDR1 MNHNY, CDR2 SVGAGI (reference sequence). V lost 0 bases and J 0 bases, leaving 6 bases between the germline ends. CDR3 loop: CASSYSGGSYEQYF. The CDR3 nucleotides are TGTGCCAGCAGTTACTCGGGGGGCTCCTACGAGCAGTACTTC.

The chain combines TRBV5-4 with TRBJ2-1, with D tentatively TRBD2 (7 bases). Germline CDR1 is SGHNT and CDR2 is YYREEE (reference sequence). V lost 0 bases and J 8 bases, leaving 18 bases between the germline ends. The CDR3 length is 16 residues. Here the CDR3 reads CASSLGGGAPSDEQFF. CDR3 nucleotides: TGTGCCAGCAGCTTGGGAGGGGGGGCCCCATCCGATGAGCAGTTCTTC.

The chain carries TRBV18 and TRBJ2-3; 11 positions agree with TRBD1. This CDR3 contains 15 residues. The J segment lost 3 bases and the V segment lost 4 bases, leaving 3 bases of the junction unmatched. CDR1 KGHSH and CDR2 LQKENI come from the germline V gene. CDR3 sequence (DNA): TGTGCCAGCTCACGTGGACAGGGGGCTACAGATACGCAGTATTTT. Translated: CASSRGQGATDTQYF. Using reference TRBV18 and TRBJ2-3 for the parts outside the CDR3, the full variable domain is NAGVMQNPRHLVRRRGQEARLRCSPMKGHSHVYWYRQLPEEGLKFMVYLQKENIIDESGMPKERFSAEFPKEGPSILRIQQVVRGDSAAYFCASSRGQGATDTQYFGPGTRLTVL.

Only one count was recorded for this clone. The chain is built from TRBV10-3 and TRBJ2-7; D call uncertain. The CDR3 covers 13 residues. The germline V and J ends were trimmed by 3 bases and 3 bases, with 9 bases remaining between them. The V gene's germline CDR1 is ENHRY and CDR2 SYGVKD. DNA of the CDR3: TGTGCCATCAGTGAAGCTCGTGACTACGAGCAGTACTTC. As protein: CAISEARDYEQYF.

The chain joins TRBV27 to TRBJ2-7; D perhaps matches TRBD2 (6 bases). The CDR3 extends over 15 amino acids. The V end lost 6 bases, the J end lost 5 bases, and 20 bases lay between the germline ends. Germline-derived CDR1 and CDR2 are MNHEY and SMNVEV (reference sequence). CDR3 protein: CASSPISGRRDEQYF. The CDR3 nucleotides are TGTGCCAGCAGCCCCATCTCGGGGCGGAGGGACGAGCAGTACTTC.

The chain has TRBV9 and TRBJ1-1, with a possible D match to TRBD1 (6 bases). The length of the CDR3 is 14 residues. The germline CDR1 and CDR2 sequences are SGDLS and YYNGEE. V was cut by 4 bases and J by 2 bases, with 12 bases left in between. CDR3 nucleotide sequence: TGTGCCAGCAGCCCCCAAGGGGGAAACACTGAAGCTTTCTTT. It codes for CASSPQGGNTEAFF.

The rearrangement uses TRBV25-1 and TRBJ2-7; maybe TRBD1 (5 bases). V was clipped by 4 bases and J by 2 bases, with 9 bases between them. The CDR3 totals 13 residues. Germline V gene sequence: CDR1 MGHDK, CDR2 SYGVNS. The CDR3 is CASSGYRTYEQYF. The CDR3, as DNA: TGTGCCAGCAGTGGCTACAGGACCTACGAGCAGTACTTC.

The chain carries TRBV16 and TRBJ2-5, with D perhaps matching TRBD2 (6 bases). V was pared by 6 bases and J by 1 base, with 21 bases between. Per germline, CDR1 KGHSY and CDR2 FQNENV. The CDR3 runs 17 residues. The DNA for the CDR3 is TGTGCCAGCAGTCTAAAGCCCCCCGGGGGTTCCCAAGAGACCCAGTACTTC. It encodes CASSLKPPGGSQETQYF.

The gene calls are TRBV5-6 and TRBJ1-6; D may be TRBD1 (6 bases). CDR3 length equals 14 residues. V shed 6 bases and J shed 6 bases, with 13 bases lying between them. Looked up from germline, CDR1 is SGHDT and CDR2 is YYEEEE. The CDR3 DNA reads TGTGCCAGCACCAATGGACAGTCTAATTCACCCCTCCACTTT. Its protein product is CASTNGQSNSPLHF.

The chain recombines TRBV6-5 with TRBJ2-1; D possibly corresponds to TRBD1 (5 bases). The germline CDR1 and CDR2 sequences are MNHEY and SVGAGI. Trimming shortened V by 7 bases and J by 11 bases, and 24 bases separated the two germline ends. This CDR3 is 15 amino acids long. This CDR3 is CASTPATAPSYQQFF. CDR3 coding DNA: TGTGCCAGCACGCCTGCGACAGCCCCTTCATATCAGCAGTTCTTC.

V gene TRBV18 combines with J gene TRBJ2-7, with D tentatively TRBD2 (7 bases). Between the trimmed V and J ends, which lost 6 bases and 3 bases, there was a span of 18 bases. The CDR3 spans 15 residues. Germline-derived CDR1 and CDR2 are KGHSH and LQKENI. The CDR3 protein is CASSPAGGLDYEQYF. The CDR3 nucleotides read TGTGCCAGCTCGCCGGCCGGGGGGCTCGACTACGAGCAGTACTTC.

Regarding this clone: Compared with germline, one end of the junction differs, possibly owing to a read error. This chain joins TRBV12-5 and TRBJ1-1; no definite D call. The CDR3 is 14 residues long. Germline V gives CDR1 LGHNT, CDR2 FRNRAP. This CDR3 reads CASALVTITAKAFF. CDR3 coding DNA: TGTGCTAGTGCTTTGGTAACGATAACAGCAAAAGCTTTCTTT.

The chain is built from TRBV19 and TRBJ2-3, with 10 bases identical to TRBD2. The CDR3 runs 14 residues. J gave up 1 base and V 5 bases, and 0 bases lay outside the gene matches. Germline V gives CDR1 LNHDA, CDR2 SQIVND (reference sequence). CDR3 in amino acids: CASSGTSGTDTQYF. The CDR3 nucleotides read TGTGCCAGTAGTGGGACTAGCGGCACAGATACGCAGTATTTT. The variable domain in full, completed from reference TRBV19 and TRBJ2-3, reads DGGITQSPKYLFRKEGQNVTLSCEQNLNHDAMYWYRQDPGQGLRLIYYSQIVNDFQKGDIAEGYSVSREKKESFPLTVTSAQKNPTAFYLCASSGTSGTDTQYFGPGTRLTVL.

The CDR3 region is CASILRTGELFF. The CDR3 bases are TGCGCCAGCATACTTCGAACCGGGGAGCTGTTTTTT. The V call is TRBV5-1, the J call TRBJ2-2, with D unresolved. The length of the CDR3 is 12 residues. Trimming took off 6 bases at V and 5 bases at J, with 8 bases between the two ends. Germline V gene data show CDR1 as SGHRS and CDR2 as YFSETQ. The full variable domain, completed using reference TRBV5-1 and TRBJ2-2, is KAGVTQTPRYLIKTRGQQVTLSCSPISGHRSVSWYQQTPGQGLQFLFEYFSETQRNKGNFPGRFSGRQFSNSRSEMNVSTLELGDSALYLCASILRTGELFFGEGSRLTVL.

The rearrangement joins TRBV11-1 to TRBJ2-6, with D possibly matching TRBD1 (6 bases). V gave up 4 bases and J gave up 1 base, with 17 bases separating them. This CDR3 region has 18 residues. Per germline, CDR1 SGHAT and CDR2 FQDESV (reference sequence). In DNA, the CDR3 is TGTGCCAGCAGCTCCCCGCAGGGGAAGGATTCTGGGGCCAACGTCCTGACTTTC. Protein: CASSSPQGKDSGANVLTF.

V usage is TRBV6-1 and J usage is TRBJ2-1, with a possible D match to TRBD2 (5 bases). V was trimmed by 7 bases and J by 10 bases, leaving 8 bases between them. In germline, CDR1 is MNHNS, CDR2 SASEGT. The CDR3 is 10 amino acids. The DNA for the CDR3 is TGTGCCAGCATCCAGCGGGAGCAGTTCTTC. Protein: CASIQREQFF.

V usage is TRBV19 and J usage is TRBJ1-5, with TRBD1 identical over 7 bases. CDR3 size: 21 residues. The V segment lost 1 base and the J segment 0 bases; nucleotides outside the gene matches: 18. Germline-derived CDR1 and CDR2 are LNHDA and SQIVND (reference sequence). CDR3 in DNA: TGTGCCAGTAGTATAGGAAGCCTAACAGGGGACGTTAAAATTAGCAATCAGCCCCAGCATTTT. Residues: CASSIGSLTGDVKISNQPQHF.

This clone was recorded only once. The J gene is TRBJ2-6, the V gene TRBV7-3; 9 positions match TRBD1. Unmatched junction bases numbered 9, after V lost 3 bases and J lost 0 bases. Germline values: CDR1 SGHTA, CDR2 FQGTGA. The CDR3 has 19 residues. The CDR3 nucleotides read TGTGCCAGCAGCTTGGGGGGACAGGGCTTCCCCTCTGGGGCCAACGTCCTGACTTTC. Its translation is CASSLGGQGFPSGANVLTF.

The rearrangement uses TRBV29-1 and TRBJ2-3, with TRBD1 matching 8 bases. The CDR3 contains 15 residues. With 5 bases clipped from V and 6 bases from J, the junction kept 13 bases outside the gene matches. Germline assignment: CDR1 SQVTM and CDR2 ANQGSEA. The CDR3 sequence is CSVFWTGWDKDTQYF. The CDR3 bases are TGCAGCGTTTTTTGGACAGGGTGGGATAAGGATACGCAGTATTTT.

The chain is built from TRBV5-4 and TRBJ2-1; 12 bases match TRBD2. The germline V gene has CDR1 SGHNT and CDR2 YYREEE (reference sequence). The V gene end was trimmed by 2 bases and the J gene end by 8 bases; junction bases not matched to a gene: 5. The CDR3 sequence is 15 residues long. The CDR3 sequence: CASSFFASGRDEQFF. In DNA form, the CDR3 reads TGTGCCAGCAGCTTCTTTGCTAGCGGGAGGGATGAGCAGTTCTTC.

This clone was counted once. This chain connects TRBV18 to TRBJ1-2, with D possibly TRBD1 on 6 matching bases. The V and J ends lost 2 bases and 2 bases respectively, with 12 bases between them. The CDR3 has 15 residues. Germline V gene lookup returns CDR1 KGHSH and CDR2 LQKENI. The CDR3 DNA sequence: TGTGCCAGCTCACCAGATGGGACACGGAACTATGGCTACACCTTC. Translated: CASSPDGTRNYGYTF.

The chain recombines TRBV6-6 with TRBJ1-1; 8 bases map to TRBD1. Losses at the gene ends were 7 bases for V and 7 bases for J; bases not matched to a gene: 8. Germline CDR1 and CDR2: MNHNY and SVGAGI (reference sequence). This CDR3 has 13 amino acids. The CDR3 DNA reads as TGTGCCAGCATAGACAGGGGCCCGAGTGAAGCTTTCTTT. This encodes CASIDRGPSEAFF.

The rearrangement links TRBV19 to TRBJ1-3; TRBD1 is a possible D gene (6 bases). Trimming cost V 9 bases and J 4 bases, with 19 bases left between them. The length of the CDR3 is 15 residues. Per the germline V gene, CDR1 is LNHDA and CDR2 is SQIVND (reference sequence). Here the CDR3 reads CASYPTGSNGNTIYF. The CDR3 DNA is TGTGCCAGCTATCCCACAGGGTCTAACGGAAACACCATATATTTT.

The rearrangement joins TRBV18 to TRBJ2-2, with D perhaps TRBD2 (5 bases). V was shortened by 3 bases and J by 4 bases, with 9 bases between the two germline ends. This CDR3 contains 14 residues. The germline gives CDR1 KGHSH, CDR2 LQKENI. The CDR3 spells CASSPTSGTGELFF. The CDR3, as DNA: TGTGCCAGCTCACCTACCAGCGGCACCGGGGAGCTGTTTTTT.

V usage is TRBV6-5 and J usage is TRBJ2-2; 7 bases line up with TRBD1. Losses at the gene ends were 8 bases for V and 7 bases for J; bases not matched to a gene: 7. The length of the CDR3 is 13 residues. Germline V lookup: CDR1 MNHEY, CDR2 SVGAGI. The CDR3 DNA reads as TGTGCCAGCCGAGAGGGGGCGGGCGGGGAGCTGTTTTTT. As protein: CASREGAGGELFF.

CDR3 sequence reads: CASSQDSSGGRADTQYF. The DNA of the CDR3 is TGTGCCAGCAGCCAAGATAGCAGCGGGGGGAGGGCAGATACGCAGTATTTT. This sequence joins TRBV13 and TRBJ2-3; 9 bases line up with TRBD2. This CDR3 region has 17 residues. V dropped 5 bases and J dropped 4; count of bases not matched to a gene: 13. The germline V gene encodes CDR1 PRHDT and CDR2 FYEKMQ (reference sequence).

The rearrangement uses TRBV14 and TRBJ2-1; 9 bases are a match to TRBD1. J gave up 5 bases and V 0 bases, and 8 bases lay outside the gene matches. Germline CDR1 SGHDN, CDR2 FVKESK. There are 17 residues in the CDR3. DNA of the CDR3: TGTGCCAGCAGCCAAGATTTACCGGGACAGGGACACAATGAGCAGTTCTTC. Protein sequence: CASSQDLPGQGHNEQFF.

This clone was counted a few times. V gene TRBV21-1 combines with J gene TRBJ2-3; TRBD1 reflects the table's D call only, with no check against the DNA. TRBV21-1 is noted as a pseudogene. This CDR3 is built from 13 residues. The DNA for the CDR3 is TGTGCCAGCAGCACCTGTGGGCCGGATACGCAGTATTTT. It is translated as CASSTCGPDTQYF.